These 26 T cell receptor beta chains originate from one sample sequenced in a study of T cell changes during pregnancy in multiple sclerosis (dated by TCRdb to the late 2010s). Libraries were built with the immunoSEQ multiplex PCR assay. TCRdb re-hosts the immuneACCESS table, in-frame sequences only. Its copies lack some clones; in the studies checked, an unresolved V gene accounts for under half of them, and the cause for the rest is not known. The sample table lists 50,000 or so clones, over 90% of them with a count of one. The ten largest clones represent 0.2% to 0.3% of the sample. Sequenced material: CD4+ T cells from peripheral blood mononuclear cells, taken in the second trimester of pregnancy. The receptors were sampled from a female donor with multiple sclerosis, enrolled in a pregnancy study.

This clone was observed a single time. This chain connects TRBV9 to TRBJ1-4; TRBD1 aligns across 9 bases. This CDR3 is built from 19 residues. The germline V gene has CDR1 SGDLS and CDR2 YYNGEE. The V segment lost 4 bases and the J segment 0 bases; nucleotides outside the gene matches: 13. The CDR3, as DNA: TGTGCCAGCAGCCTTAACCCCCTGGGACAGGGCGCAACTAATGAAAAACTGTTTTTT. It is translated as CASSLNPLGQGATNEKLFF.

The chain combines TRBV5-1 with TRBJ2-3, with D perhaps TRBD2 (5 bases). The V and J ends lost 3 bases and 1 base respectively, with 18 bases between them. The CDR3 is 17 amino acids. The germline V gene encodes CDR1 SGHRS and CDR2 YFSETQ. For the CDR3, the DNA is TGCGCCAGCAGCTCAACACCCCGGGTCGGGGGCACAGATACGCAGTATTTT. This codes for CASSSTPRVGGTDTQYF.

The rearrangement uses TRBV19 and TRBJ2-1; D is possibly TRBD2 (5 bases). The CDR3 length is 13 residues. V lost 3 bases and J 2 bases, leaving 5 bases between the germline ends. The germline V gene encodes CDR1 LNHDA and CDR2 SQIVND (reference sequence). The CDR3 protein is CASSIGTYNEQFF. The DNA of the CDR3 is TGTGCCAGTAGTATCGGGACCTACAATGAGCAGTTCTTC.

This clone was detected once. The chain carries TRBV6-1 and TRBJ1-3; TRBD1 is a possible D gene (5 bases). V lost 0 bases and J lost 3, with 21 bases in between. This CDR3 comprises 19 residues. Germline values: CDR1 MNHNS, CDR2 SASEGT. The CDR3 sequence is CASSEAPYKRGGGGNTIYF. CDR3 nucleotides: TGTGCCAGCAGTGAAGCGCCTTATAAGCGCGGGGGGGGTGGAAACACCATATATTTT.

Turning to this clone: The identical CDR3 is also encoded by other nucleotide sequences in the sample. The chain links TRBV5-1 to TRBJ1-2; D not certain. The V end lost 0 bases, the J end lost 0 bases, and 6 bases lay between the germline ends. Germline CDR1 and CDR2: SGHRS and YFSETQ. The CDR3 covers 14 residues. CDR3 bases: TGCGCCAGCAGCTTGGAATCTCCTAACTATGGCTACACCTTC. Translating it yields CASSLESPNYGYTF.

The chain employs TRBV4-2 and TRBJ1-1, with D maybe TRBD1 (6 bases). V lost 0 bases and J 2 bases, leaving 13 bases between the germline ends. Germline assignment: CDR1 LGHNA and CDR2 YNFKEQ. The CDR3 length is 16 residues. The DNA for the CDR3 is TGTGCCAGCAGCCAAGAACTCGGCAGGGGTAACACTGAAGCTTTCTTT. Protein sequence: CASSQELGRGNTEAFF.

The chain combines TRBV5-1 with TRBJ2-7, with D possibly being TRBD2 (6 bases). Trimming cost V 0 bases and J 6 bases, with 13 bases left between them. The CDR3 sequence is 14 residues long. The V gene's germline CDR1 is SGHRS and CDR2 YFSETQ. The CDR3 reads CASSLGGTSGEQYF. CDR3 sequence (DNA): TGCGCCAGCAGCTTGGGAGGGACTTCGGGCGAGCAGTACTTC.

The chain joins TRBV9 to TRBJ1-3; D is unclear. The V and J ends lost 3 bases and 1 base respectively, with 14 bases between them. The germline CDR1 and CDR2 sequences are SGDLS and YYNGEE. The CDR3 runs to 16 residues. CDR3 protein: CASSAGPGRSGNTIYF. In DNA, the CDR3 is TGTGCCAGCAGCGCAGGCCCCGGCAGGTCTGGAAACACCATATATTTT.

The chain couples TRBV10-2 to TRBJ2-5, with D possibly matching TRBD2 (5 bases). CDR1 is WSHSY, CDR2 SAAADI, per germline. CDR3 length: 13 residues. V was shortened by 6 bases and J by 0 bases, with 8 bases between the two germline ends. This CDR3 is CASSRGYQETQYF. The CDR3 nucleotides read TGCGCCAGCAGCCGAGGGTACCAAGAGACCCAGTACTTC.

The V gene is TRBV5-1, the J gene TRBJ1-4, with D perhaps TRBD1 (6 bases). CDR3 length: 15 residues. Germline assignment: CDR1 SGHRS and CDR2 YFSETQ. V shed 4 bases and J shed 3 bases, with 13 bases lying between them. The CDR3 spells CASSGRTAPNEKLFF. The CDR3 DNA is TGCGCCAGCAGCGGTCGGACAGCCCCTAATGAAAAACTGTTTTTT.

The chain uses TRBV10-3 and TRBJ2-5, with 8 bases matching TRBD2. CDR3 size: 15 residues. V dropped 0 bases and J dropped 3; count of bases not matched to a gene: 3. Germline V gene data show CDR1 as ENHRY and CDR2 as SYGVKD. CDR3 coding DNA: TGTGCCATCAGTGAGTCAACTAGCGGAGAAGAGACCCAGTACTTC. Translating gives CAISESTSGEETQYF.

This clone was detected once. This chain uses TRBV6-1 with TRBJ1-1; 7 bases fit TRBD1. Germline assignment: CDR1 MNHNS and CDR2 SASEGT. CDR3 size: 12 residues. Trimming took 4 bases from V and 11 from J; bases not matched to a gene: 7. CDR3 in amino acids: CASSATGVGAFF. The CDR3 bases are TGTGCCAGCAGTGCCACAGGGGTAGGGGCTTTCTTT.

V gene TRBV6-5 combines with J gene TRBJ2-7; possibly TRBD1 for D (5 bases). CDR1 is MNHEY, CDR2 SVGAGI, per germline. V lost 4 bases and J 2 bases, leaving 6 bases between the germline ends. The CDR3 consists of 12 residues. CDR3 nucleotide sequence: TGTGCCAGCAGTTCGACAGCCTACGAGCAGTACTTC. This gives the protein CASSSTAYEQYF.

This chain uses TRBV28 with TRBJ1-1; tentative D call: TRBD1 (5 bases). CDR3 length equals 15 residues. Looked up from germline, CDR1 is MDHEN and CDR2 is SYDVKM. The V and J ends lost 8 bases and 1 base respectively, with 17 bases between them. The DNA of the CDR3 is TGTGCCAGCGGGAGGGGCGGTAGGGGGAACACTGAAGCTTTCTTT. Its protein is CASGRGGRGNTEAFF. Full variable domain (outside the CDR3, taken from reference TRBV28 and TRBJ1-1): DVKVTQSSRYLVKRTGEKVFLECVQDMDHENMFWYRQDPGLGLRLIYFSYDVKMKEKGDIPEGYSVSREKKERFSLILESASTNQTSMYLCASGRGGRGNTEAFFGQGTRLTVV.

The sample holds one count of this clone. The J gene is TRBJ2-7, the V gene TRBV18; D not certain. The germline CDR1 and CDR2 sequences are KGHSH and LQKENI. This CDR3 contains 12 residues. Trimming left V 3 bases short and J 7 bases short, with 10 bases between. Here the CDR3 DNA reads TGTGCCAGCTCACCGGCCCCTGGTGAGCAGTACTTC. Protein sequence: CASSPAPGEQYF. Based on the CDR3 plus reference TRBV18 and TRBJ2-7, the full variable domain is NAGVMQNPRHLVRRRGQEARLRCSPMKGHSHVYWYRQLPEEGLKFMVYLQKENIIDESGMPKERFSAEFPKEGPSILRIQQVVRGDSAAYFCASSPAPGEQYFGPGTRLTVT.

J is TRBJ1-6 and V is TRBV7-2; TRBD1 agrees at 7 bases. Trimming at V came to 2 bases and at J to 9 bases, leaving 16 bases not matched to a gene. CDR1 and CDR2 (germline): SGHTA, FQGNSA. This CDR3 has 18 amino acids. The DNA of the CDR3 is TGTGCCAGCAGCTTAAGATGGAGAGGGGGCGAGATGGGTTCACCCCTCCACTTT. Residues: CASSLRWRGGEMGSPLHF.

This rearrangement joins TRBV4-1 to TRBJ1-1; 7 nucleotides match TRBD1. Trimming cost V 0 bases and J 1 base; bases outside gene matches: 8. This CDR3 is built from 17 residues. Germline V gives CDR1 MGHRA, CDR2 YSYEKL. This chain's CDR3 is CASSQDWRGPANTEAFF. The CDR3 bases are TGCGCCAGCAGCCAAGATTGGAGGGGGCCGGCGAACACTGAAGCTTTCTTT.

This chain joins TRBV6-4 and TRBJ2-7; 8 positions match TRBD2. J lost 0 bases, V lost 0 bases, and 7 bases had no gene match. The length of the CDR3 is 17 residues. Looked up from germline, CDR1 is MRHNA and CDR2 is SNTAGT. The CDR3 is CASSDSKGGRLSYEQYF. DNA of the CDR3: TGTGCCAGCAGTGACTCGAAGGGCGGGAGGCTCTCCTACGAGCAGTACTTC.

The CDR3 DNA reads TGTGCCAGCAGCCTGGGACAGGGGGAAAGTGGCTACACCTTC. Protein product: CASSLGQGESGYTF. V and J are TRBV7-2 and TRBJ1-2; 11 bases match TRBD1. Germline lookup yields CDR1 SGHTA and CDR2 FQGNSA. The CDR3 spans 14 residues. After removal of 5 bases from V and 7 bases from J, the junction contained 6 bases not matched to a gene. Looking up the rest from reference TRBV7-2 and TRBJ1-2 gives the full variable domain: GAGVSQSPSNKVTEKGKDVELRCDPISGHTALYWYRQSLGQGLEFLIYFQGNSAPDKSGLPSDRFSAERTGGSVSTLTIQRTQQEDSAVYLCASSLGQGESGYTFGSGTRLTVV.

CDR3 residues: CASSEQGRSTDTQYF. The CDR3 DNA sequence: TGTGCCAGCAGTGAACAGGGCCGAAGCACAGATACGCAGTATTTT. The chain recombines TRBV6-1 with TRBJ2-3; tentatively, D is TRBD1 (5 bases). CDR3 length: 15 amino acids. Germline loops: CDR1 MNHNS, CDR2 SASEGT. V shed 2 bases and J shed 0 bases, with 9 bases lying between them.

V usage is TRBV19 and J usage is TRBJ1-6; D is undetermined. Germline CDR1 LNHDA, CDR2 SQIVND (reference sequence). The V and J ends lost 4 bases and 8 bases respectively, with 18 bases between them. CDR3 length: 16 residues. CDR3 DNA sequence: TGTGCCAGTAGTAGACTTGGACTTTACCCCCATTCACCCCTCCACTTT. Its translation: CASSRLGLYPHSPLHF.

This chain links TRBV18 with TRBJ1-3; D call uncertain. V lost 0 bases and J lost 0, with 6 bases in between. Germline-derived CDR1 and CDR2 are KGHSH and LQKENI. This CDR3 spans 15 amino acids. CDR3 residues: CASSPPAASGNTIYF. For the CDR3, the DNA is TGTGCCAGCTCACCACCGGCGGCCTCTGGAAACACCATATATTTT.

This sequence joins TRBV15 and TRBJ1-5; D is possibly TRBD1 (6 bases). Trimming pared 0 bases from V and 9 bases from J, leaving 12 bases between. The CDR3 covers 14 residues. The germline V gene has CDR1 LNHNV and CDR2 YYDKDF (reference sequence). The CDR3, as DNA: TGTGCCACCAGCAGAGAAGGGGGAGTAGTGCCCCAGCATTTT. It is translated as CATSREGGVVPQHF.

The genes are TRBV18 and TRBJ2-5, with 7 bases matching TRBD1. CDR1 and CDR2 from the germline V gene are KGHSH and LQKENI. The CDR3 is made up of 15 amino acids. J was trimmed by 5 bases and V by 3 bases; bases with no gene match: 9. This CDR3 is CASSPRSGGEETQYF. The CDR3 DNA follows: TGTGCCAGCTCACCTCGGTCAGGGGGAGAGGAGACCCAGTACTTC.

J is TRBJ2-7 and V is TRBV14; weak D call: TRBD2 (5 bases). Trimming shortened V by 4 bases and J by 6 bases, and 7 bases separated the two germline ends. The CDR3 is made up of 11 amino acids. CDR1 and CDR2 from the germline V gene are SGHDN and FVKESK. The CDR3 here is CASSRSGEQYF. In nucleotides, the CDR3 is TGTGCCAGCAGCCGCAGCGGCGAGCAGTACTTC.

This chain uses TRBV5-1 with TRBJ1-5; 9 nucleotides agree with TRBD1. Per the germline V gene, CDR1 is SGHRS and CDR2 is YFSETQ. V was clipped by 1 base and J by 1 base; unmatched bases: 3. There are 16 residues in the CDR3. Here the CDR3 reads CASSLSGQGSNQPQHF. The CDR3 DNA is TGCGCCAGCAGCTTGTCCGGACAGGGGAGCAATCAGCCCCAGCATTTT. The complete variable domain, with remaining parts taken from reference TRBV5-1 and TRBJ1-5, reads KAGVTQTPRYLIKTRGQQVTLSCSPISGHRSVSWYQQTPGQGLQFLFEYFSETQRNKGNFPGRFSGRQFSNSRSEMNVSTLELGDSALYLCASSLSGQGSNQPQHFGDGTRLSIL.